The present entry profiles one TCR beta chain with its context. The assay was immunoSEQ multiplex PCR, and TCRdb's table has in-frame clones only and misses some. The sample comprises roughly 330,000 clones, 65% to 85% of which are singletons, and roughly 1.2% rests with the top ten. The data were obtained in a study of blood T cell repertoires in COVID-19. CDR3 length: 17 residues. V was clipped by 3 bases and J by 7 bases; unmatched bases: 12. Per germline, CDR1 KGHSH and CDR2 LQKENI. Material for sequencing was peripheral blood. The V call is TRBV18, the J call TRBJ1-2, with 12 positions matching TRBD1. The sequence came from a woman aged 45 to 65 with acute or convalescent COVID-19. The CDR3 DNA follows: TGTGCCAGCTCACCTACCCAACCGGGACAGGGGGCGAGTGGCTACACCTTC. It specifies CASSPTQPGQGASGYTF. Combining the CDR3 with reference TRBV18 and TRBJ1-2 gives the whole variable domain NAGVMQNPRHLVRRRGQEARLRCSPMKGHSHVYWYRQLPEEGLKFMVYLQKENIIDESGMPKERFSAEFPKEGPSILRIQQVVRGDSAAYFCASSPTQPGQGASGYTFGSGTRLTVV.